The following is a T cell receptor beta chain sequence with its context. What it binds is not known. This sample stems from a study of PD-L1 blockade in urothelial cancer. Study-wide results and caveats: Pretreatment TCR clonality in blood under the median foretold superior survival.

The CDR3 has 18 amino acids. Between the trimmed V and J ends, which lost 5 bases and 1 base, there was a span of 23 bases. Germline CDR1 LNHDA, CDR2 SQIVND (reference sequence). Some clones are missing from TCRdb's copy, which holds only in-frame ones; the method was immunoSEQ multiplex PCR. The table shows about 42,000 clones, with 81% occurring only once. The rearrangement joins TRBV19 to TRBJ1-1; D possibly corresponds to TRBD1 (5 bases). This material consisted of PBMCs, taken around atezolizumab (anti-PD-L1) treatment. The sequence derives from a man between 65 and 80 years old with urothelial cancer. This chain's CDR3 is CASSPRFREVKANTEAFF. The CDR3 DNA sequence: TGTGCCAGTAGTCCCCGGTTCAGGGAGGTTAAGGCGAACACTGAAGCTTTCTTT.